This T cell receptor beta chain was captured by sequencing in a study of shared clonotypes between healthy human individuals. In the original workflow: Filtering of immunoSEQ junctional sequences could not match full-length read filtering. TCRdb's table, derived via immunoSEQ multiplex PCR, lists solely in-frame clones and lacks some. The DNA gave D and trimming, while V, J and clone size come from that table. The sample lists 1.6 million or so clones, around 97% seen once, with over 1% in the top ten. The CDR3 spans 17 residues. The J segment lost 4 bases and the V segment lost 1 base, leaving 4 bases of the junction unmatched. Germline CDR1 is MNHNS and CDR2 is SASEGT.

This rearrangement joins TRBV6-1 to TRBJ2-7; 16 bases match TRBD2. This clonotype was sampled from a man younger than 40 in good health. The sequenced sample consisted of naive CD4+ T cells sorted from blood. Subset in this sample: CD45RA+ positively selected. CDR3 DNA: TGTGCCAGCAGTGAAGGGGGACTAGCGGGAGGGGTGTACGAGCAGTACTTC. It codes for CASSEGGLAGGVYEQYF.